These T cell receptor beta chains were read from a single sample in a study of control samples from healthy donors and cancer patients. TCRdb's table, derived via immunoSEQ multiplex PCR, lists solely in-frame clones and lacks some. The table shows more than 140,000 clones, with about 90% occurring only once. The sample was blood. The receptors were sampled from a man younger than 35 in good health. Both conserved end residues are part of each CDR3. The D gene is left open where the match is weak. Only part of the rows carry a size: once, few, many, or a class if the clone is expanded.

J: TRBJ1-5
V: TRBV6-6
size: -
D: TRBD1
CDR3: CASSYQGVSNQPQHF
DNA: TGTGCCAGCAGTTACCAGGGGGTTAGCAATCAGCCCCAGCATTTT

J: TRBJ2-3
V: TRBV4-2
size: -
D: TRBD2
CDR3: CASSQDGGGGGADTQYF
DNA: TGTGCCAGCAGCCAAGATGGGGGCGGGGGGGGCGCAGATACGCAGTATTTT

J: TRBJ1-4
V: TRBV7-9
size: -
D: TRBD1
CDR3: CASSRTGTGREKLFF
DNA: TGTGCCAGCAGTCGAACCGGGACAGGACGAGAAAAACTGTTTTTT

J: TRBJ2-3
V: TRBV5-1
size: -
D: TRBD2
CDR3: CASRPKGLAGGQSTDTQYF
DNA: TGCGCCAGCAGGCCCAAGGGACTAGCGGGGGGGCAGAGCACAGATACGCAGTATTTT

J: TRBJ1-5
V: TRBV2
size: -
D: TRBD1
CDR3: CASSQQGFDQPQHF
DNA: TGTGCCAGCAGTCAACAGGGGTTCGATCAGCCCCAGCATTTT

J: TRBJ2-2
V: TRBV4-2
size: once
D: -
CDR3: CASSQEVGASMGGELFF
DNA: TGTGCCAGCAGCCAAGAAGTGGGGGCCTCAATGGGCGGGGAGCTGTTTTTT

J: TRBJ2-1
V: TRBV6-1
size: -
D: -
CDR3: CASSDLVTEIYNEQFF
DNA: TGTGCCAGCAGTGACCTTGTGACAGAGATTTACAATGAGCAGTTCTTC

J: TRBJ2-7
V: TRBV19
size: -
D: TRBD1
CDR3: CASSIGTGAGEQYF
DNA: TGTGCCAGTAGTATCGGGACAGGGGCAGGGGAGCAGTACTTC

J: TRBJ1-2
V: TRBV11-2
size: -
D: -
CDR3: CASSLDLWVGYTF
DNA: TGTGCCAGCAGCTTAGATCTTTGGGTTGGCTACACCTTC

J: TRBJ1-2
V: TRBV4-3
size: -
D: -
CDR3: CASSQVFGVSNYGYTF
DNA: TGCGCCAGCAGCCAAGTGTTCGGGGTGTCGAACTATGGCTACACCTTC

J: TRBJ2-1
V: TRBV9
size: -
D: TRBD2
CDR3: CASSAGGESYNEQFF
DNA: TGCGCCAGCAGCGCGGGGGGGGAATCCTACAATGAGCAGTTCTTC

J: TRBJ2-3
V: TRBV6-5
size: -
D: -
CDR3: CASSSGDVDTQYF
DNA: TGTGCCAGCAGCTCAGGGGACGTCGATACGCAGTATTTT

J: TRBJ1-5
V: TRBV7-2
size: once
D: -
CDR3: CASSLAGLSNQPQHF
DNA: TGTGCCAGCAGCTTAGCAGGGCTGAGCAATCAGCCCCAGCATTTT

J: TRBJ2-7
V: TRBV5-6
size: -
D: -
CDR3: CASSSNYEQYF
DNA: TGTGCCAGCAGCTCGAACTACGAGCAGTACTTC

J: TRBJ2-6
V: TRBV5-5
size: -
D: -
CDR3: CASSLGVYSGANVLTF
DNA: TGTGCCAGCAGCTTGGGTGTCTACTCTGGGGCCAACGTCCTGACTTTC

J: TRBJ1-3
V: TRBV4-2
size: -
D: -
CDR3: CASSQENGLSGNTIYF
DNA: TGTGCCAGCAGCCAAGAAAATGGGCTCTCTGGAAACACCATATATTTT

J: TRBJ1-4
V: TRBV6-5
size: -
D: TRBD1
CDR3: CASTTGGRKLFF
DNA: TGTGCCAGCACTACAGGGGGTCGAAAACTGTTTTTT